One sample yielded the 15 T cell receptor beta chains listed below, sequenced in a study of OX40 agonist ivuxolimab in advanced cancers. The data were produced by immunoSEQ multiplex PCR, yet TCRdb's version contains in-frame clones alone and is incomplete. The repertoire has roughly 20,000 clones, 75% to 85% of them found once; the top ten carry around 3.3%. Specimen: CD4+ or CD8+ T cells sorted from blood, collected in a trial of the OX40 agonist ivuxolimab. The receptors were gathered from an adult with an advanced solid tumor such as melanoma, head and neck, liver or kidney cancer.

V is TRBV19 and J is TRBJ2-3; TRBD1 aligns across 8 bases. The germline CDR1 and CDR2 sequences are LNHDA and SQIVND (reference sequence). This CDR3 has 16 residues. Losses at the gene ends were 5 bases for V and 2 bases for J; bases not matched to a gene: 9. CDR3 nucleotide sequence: TGTGCCAGTAGTTCAGGACAGGGCCACTTCACAGATACGCAGTATTTT. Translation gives CASSSGQGHFTDTQYF.

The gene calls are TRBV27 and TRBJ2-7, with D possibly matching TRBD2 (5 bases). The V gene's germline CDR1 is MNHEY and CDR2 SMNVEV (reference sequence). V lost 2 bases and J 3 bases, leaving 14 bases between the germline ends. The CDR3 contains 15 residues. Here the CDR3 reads CASSLRREEGYEQYF. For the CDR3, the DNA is TGTGCCAGCAGTTTAAGAAGGGAAGAGGGCTACGAGCAGTACTTC.

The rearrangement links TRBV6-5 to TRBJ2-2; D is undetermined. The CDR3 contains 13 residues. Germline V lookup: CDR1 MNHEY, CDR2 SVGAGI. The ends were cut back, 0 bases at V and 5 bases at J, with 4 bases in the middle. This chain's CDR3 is CASSYSGTGELFF. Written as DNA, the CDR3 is TGTGCCAGCAGTTACTCAGGGACCGGGGAGCTGTTTTTT.

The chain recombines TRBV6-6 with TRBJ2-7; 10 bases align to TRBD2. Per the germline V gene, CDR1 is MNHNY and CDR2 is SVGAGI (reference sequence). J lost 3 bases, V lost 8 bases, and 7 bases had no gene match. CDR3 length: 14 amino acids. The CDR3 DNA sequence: TGTGCCAGCCTTCTAGCGGGGGCTAACTACGAGCAGTACTTC. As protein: CASLLAGANYEQYF.

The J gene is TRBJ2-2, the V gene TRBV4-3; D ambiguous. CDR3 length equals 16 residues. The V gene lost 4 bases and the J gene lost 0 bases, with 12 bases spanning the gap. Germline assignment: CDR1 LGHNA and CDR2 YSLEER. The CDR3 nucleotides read TGCGCCAGCAGCCCTAAAGCGAACGCGAACACCGGGGAGCTGTTTTTT. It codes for CASSPKANANTGELFF.

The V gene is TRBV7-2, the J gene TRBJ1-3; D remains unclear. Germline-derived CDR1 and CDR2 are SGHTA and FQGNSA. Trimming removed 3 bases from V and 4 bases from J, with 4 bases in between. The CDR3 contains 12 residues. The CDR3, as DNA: TGTGCCAGCAGCTTTGAAGGAAACACCATATATTTT. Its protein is CASSFEGNTIYF.

CDR3 amino acids: CASSSGGNSNQPQHF. CDR3 nucleotides: TGCGCCAGCAGCTCGGGGGGGAATAGCAATCAGCCCCAGCATTTT. The V and J genes are TRBV5-1 and TRBJ1-5; TRBD1 might be the D (5 bases). CDR3 length equals 15 residues. Trimming took off 3 bases at V and 0 bases at J, with 10 bases between the two ends. Looked up from germline, CDR1 is SGHRS and CDR2 is YFSETQ.

The CDR3 DNA reads as TGCGCCAGCAGCTTCGGGAGAGCCTACGAGCAGTACTTC. Its translation is CASSFGRAYEQYF. The chain links TRBV5-1 to TRBJ2-7; maybe TRBD2 (6 bases). The CDR3 contains 13 residues. The germline gives CDR1 SGHRS, CDR2 YFSETQ. V lost 2 bases, J lost 2 bases, and 8 bases lay in between.

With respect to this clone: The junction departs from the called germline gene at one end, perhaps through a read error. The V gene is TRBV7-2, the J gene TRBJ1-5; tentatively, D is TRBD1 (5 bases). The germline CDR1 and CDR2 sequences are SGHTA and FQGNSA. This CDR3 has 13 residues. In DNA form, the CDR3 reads TGTGCCAGCAGCCCTGGACAAAATCAGCTCCAGCATTTT. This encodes CASSPGQNQLQHF.

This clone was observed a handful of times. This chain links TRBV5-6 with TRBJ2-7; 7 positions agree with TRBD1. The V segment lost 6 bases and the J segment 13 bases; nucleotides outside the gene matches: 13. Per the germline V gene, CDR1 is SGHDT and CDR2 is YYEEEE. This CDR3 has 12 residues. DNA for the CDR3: TGTGCCAGCACCTGGGGACAGACAAGGGAATACTTC. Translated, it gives CASTWGQTREYF.

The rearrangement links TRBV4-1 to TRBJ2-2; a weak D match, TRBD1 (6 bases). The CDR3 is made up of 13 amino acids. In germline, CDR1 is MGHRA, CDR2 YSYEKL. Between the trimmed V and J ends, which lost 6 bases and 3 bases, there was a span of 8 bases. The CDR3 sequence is CASRQGYTGELFF. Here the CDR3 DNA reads TGCGCCAGCAGACAGGGTTACACCGGGGAGCTGTTTTTT.

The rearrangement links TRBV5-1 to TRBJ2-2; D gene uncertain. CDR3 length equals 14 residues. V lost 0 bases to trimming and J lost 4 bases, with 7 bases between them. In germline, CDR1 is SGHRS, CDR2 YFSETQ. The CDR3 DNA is TGCGCCAGCAGCTTGGGAGCTCCCACCGGGGAGCTGTTTTTT. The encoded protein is CASSLGAPTGELFF.

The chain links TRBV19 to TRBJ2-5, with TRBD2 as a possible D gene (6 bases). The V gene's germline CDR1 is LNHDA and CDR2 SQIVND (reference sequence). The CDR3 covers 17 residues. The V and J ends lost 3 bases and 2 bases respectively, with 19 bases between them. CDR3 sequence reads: CASSMRDQRVRQETQYF. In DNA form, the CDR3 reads TGTGCCAGTAGTATGCGGGACCAAAGAGTGCGGCAAGAGACCCAGTACTTC.

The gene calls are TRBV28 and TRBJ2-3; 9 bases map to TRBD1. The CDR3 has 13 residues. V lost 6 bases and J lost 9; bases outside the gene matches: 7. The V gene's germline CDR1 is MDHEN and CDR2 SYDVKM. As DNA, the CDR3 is TGTGCCAGCAGGGGACAGGGAAGGCACACGCAGTATTTT. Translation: CASRGQGRHTQYF.

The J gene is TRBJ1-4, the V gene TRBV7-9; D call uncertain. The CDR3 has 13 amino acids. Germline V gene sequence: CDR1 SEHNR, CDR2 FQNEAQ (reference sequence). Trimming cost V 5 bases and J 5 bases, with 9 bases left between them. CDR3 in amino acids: CASSLMGNEKLFF. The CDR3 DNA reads TGTGCCAGCAGCCTTATGGGGAATGAAAAACTGTTTTTT. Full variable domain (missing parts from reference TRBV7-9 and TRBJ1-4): DTGVSQNPRHKITKRGQNVTFRCDPISEHNRLYWYRQTLGQGPEFLTYFQNEAQLEKSRLLSDRFSAERPKGSFSTLEIQRTEQGDSAMYLCASSLMGNEKLFFGSGTQLSVL.